The 10 T cell receptor beta chains listed next were all sequenced from one sample in a study of T cell repertoires in cytomegalovirus infection. These receptors are not linked to any known antigen. One entry per CDR3 protein, called by TCRdb with MiXCR from the reads. The data hold more than 75,000 distinct CDR3 sequences, with approximately 30% observed a single time. The sample consisted of CD8+ T cells from cultured PBMCs, taken from culture after CMV antigen stimulation. The source of these receptors is a human donor in good health (CMV status not recorded). Some clones in this sample may be carry-over from other donors' samples.

This clonotype was counted between two and nine times. This chain joins TRBV7-2 and TRBJ2-7; D perhaps matches TRBD1 (5 bases). There are 14 residues in the CDR3. The V and J ends lost 0 bases and 0 bases respectively, with 6 bases between them. Germline V gene lookup returns CDR1 SGHTA and CDR2 FQGNSA. The CDR3 nucleotides read TGTGCCAGCAGCTTAGCCGACAGCTCCTACGAGCAGTACTTC. This gives the protein CASSLADSSYEQYF.

This clonotype has more than one count but fewer than ten. The V gene is TRBV4-1, the J gene TRBJ1-1, with unresolved D. The CDR3 has 14 residues. The germline V and J ends were trimmed by 2 bases and 5 bases, with 12 bases remaining between them. Per the germline V gene, CDR1 is MGHRA and CDR2 is YSYEKL. The CDR3 sequence is CASSQQRSLTEAFF. CDR3 DNA sequence: TGCGCCAGCAGCCAACAAAGATCGTTAACTGAAGCTTTCTTT.

This clonotype was found many times. The chain recombines TRBV3-1 with TRBJ1-1, with D possibly TRBD1 on 5 matching bases. Trimming removed 2 bases from V and 0 bases from J, with 7 bases in between. The CDR3 length is 14 residues. Germline loops: CDR1 LGHDT, CDR2 YNNKEL (reference sequence). CDR3 DNA sequence: TGTGCCAGCAGCCAATGGGACCTGAACACTGAAGCTTTCTTT. Translation: CASSQWDLNTEAFF.

The rearrangement links TRBV7-9 to TRBJ2-7, with D unresolved. Per the germline V gene, CDR1 is SEHNR and CDR2 is FQNEAQ (reference sequence). V was trimmed by 3 bases and J by 5 bases, leaving 11 bases between them. The CDR3 totals 13 residues. CDR3 protein: CASSFNSSHEQYF. DNA for the CDR3: TGTGCCAGCAGCTTTAACAGTAGCCACGAGCAGTACTTC.

This clonotype was counted a few times. This chain links TRBV5-1 with TRBJ2-5; 7 bases fit TRBD2. Germline CDR1 is SGHRS and CDR2 is YFSETQ. This CDR3 is 15 amino acids long. V lost 4 bases, J lost 1 base, and 7 bases stayed unmatched. The CDR3 nucleotides read TGCGCCAGCAGCAGGGGACTAACCATCCAAGAGACCCAGTACTTC. Translated: CASSRGLTIQETQYF.

The rearrangement uses TRBV9 and TRBJ2-7, with D tentatively TRBD1 (6 bases). Germline loops: CDR1 SGDLS, CDR2 YYNGEE. Trimming cost V 0 bases and J 5 bases, with 15 bases left between them. The CDR3 extends over 15 amino acids. The CDR3 DNA reads as TGTGCCAGCAGCGTAGGAATTGCAGGGGACGACGAGCAGTACTTC. Amino acid sequence: CASSVGIAGDDEQYF.

The chain joins TRBV12-3 or TRBV12-4 to TRBJ2-5, with D tentatively TRBD1 (5 bases). V shed 3 bases and J shed 2 bases, with 13 bases lying between them. The CDR3 sequence is 15 residues long. CDR3 region: CASSFGDSLQETQYF. CDR3 bases: TGTGCCAGCAGTTTCGGAGACAGCCTACAAGAGACCCAGTACTTC.

This clonotype was seen a few times. The genes are TRBV27 and TRBJ2-5; D perhaps matches TRBD2 (7 bases). The V gene's germline CDR1 is MNHEY and CDR2 SMNVEV (reference sequence). The germline V and J ends were trimmed by 8 bases and 5 bases, with 21 bases remaining between them. This CDR3 has 15 amino acids. CDR3 in DNA: TGTGCCAGCTCTATAGCATGGGGGGGCGAGGAGACCCAGTACTTC. Its translation: CASSIAWGGEETQYF.

This clonotype has more than one count but fewer than ten. The chain combines TRBV10-3 with TRBJ2-1, with D possibly TRBD2 on 5 matching bases. Germline loops: CDR1 ENHRY, CDR2 SYGVKD. V shed 2 bases and J shed 8 bases, with 19 bases lying between them. The CDR3 loop spans 16 amino acids. The CDR3 nucleotides read TGTGCCATCAGTGAGGTGAGAACTAGAGCCACTGATGAGCAGTTCTTC. As protein: CAISEVRTRATDEQFF.

In its sample, this clonotype was seen a few times. This chain links TRBV28 with TRBJ2-2, with D uncertain. The CDR3 covers 12 residues. From germline, CDR1 is MDHEN and CDR2 SYDVKM. The V gene lost 4 bases and the J gene lost 4 bases, with 4 bases spanning the gap. The CDR3 sequence: CASSWSTGELFF. The CDR3 DNA reads as TGTGCCAGCAGTTGGTCCACCGGGGAGCTGTTTTTT. The variable domain in full, with the rest retrieved from reference TRBV28 and TRBJ2-2, is DVKVTQSSRYLVKRTGEKVFLECVQDMDHENMFWYRQDPGLGLRLIYFSYDVKMKEKGDIPEGYSVSREKKERFSLILESASTNQTSMYLCASSWSTGELFFGEGSRLTVL.